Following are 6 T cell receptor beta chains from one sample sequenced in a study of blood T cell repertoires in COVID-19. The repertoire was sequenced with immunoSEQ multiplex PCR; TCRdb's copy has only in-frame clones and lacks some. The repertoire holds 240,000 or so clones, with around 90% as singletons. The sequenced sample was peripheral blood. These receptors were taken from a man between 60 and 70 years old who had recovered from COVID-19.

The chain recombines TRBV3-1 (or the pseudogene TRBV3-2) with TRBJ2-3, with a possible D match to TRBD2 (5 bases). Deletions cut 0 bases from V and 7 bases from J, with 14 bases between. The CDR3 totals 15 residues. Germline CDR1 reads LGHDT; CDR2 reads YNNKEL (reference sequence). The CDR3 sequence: CASSQDSGRGYTQYF. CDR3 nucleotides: TGTGCCAGCAGCCAAGATTCGGGCCGGGGATATACGCAGTATTTT.

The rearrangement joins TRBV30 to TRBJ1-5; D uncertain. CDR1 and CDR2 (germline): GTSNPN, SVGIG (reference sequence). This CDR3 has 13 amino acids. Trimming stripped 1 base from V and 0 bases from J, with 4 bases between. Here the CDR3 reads CAWSASSNQPQHF. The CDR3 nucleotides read TGTGCCTGGAGTGCCAGTAGCAATCAGCCCCAGCATTTT. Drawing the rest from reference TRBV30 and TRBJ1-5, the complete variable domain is SQTIHQWPATLVQPVGSPLSLECTVEGTSNPNLYWYRQAAGRGLQLLFYSVGIGQISSEVPQNLSASRPQDRQFILSSKKLLLSDSGFYLCAWSASSNQPQHFGDGTRLSIL.

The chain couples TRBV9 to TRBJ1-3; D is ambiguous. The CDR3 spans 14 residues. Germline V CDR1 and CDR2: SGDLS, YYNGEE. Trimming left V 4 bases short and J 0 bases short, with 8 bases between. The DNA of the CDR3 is TGTGCCAGCAGCCCGGCGGGCTCTGGAAACACCATATATTTT. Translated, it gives CASSPAGSGNTIYF.

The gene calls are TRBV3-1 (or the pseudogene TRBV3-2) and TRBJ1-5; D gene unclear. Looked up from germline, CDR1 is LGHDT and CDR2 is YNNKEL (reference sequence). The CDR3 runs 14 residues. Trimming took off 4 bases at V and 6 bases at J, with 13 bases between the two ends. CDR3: CASSPGPSRQPQHF. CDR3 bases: TGTGCCAGCAGCCCAGGCCCCTCCCGTCAGCCCCAGCATTTT.

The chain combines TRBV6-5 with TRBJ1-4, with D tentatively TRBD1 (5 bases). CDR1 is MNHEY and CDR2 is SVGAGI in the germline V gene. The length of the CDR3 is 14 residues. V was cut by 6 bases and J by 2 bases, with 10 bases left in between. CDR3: CASSRTLTNEKLFF. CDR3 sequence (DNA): TGTGCCAGCAGCCGGACATTGACTAATGAAAAACTGTTTTTT.

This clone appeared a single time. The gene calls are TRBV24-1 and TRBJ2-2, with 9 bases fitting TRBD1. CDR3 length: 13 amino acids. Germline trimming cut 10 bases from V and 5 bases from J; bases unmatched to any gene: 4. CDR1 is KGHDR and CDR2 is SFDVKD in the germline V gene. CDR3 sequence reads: CATTGQGTGELFF. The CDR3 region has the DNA TGTGCCACGACGGGACAGGGAACCGGGGAGCTGTTTTTT.